What follows are 9 T cell receptor beta chains derived from one specimen sequenced in a study of identical twins. One entry per CDR3 protein, called by TCRdb with MiXCR from the 5' RACE reads. The sample includes more than 350,000 distinct CDR3 sequences, 7% to 9.5% of them seen just once. Material for sequencing was naive T cells sorted from blood. The receptors derive from a woman aged 45-65 years in good health.

This clonotype was picked up many times. This chain connects TRBV5-1 to TRBJ1-2; D is unresolved. This CDR3 comprises 13 residues. In germline, CDR1 is SGHRS, CDR2 YFSETQ. V was trimmed by 4 bases and J by 6 bases, leaving 13 bases between them. The CDR3 loop is CASSLGGFDGYTF. The CDR3 DNA reads as TGCGCCAGCAGCCTTGGAGGGTTCGATGGCTACACCTTC.

This clonotype appeared many times. This rearrangement joins TRBV5-5 to TRBJ1-5, with a possible D match to TRBD1 (5 bases). CDR3 length: 14 amino acids. V lost 2 bases and J 1 base, leaving 7 bases between the germline ends. Germline V gives CDR1 SGHKS, CDR2 YYEKEE (reference sequence). CDR3 DNA: TGTGCCAGCAGCTTCGGGGACAGCAATCAGCCCCAGCATTTT. Its protein is CASSFGDSNQPQHF.

This clonotype was recorded many times. Here the CDR3 reads CASSQDPAEYNEQFF. The CDR3 nucleotides read TGCGCCAGCAGCCAAGACCCCGCGGAGTACAATGAGCAGTTCTTC. The chain is built from TRBV4-1 and TRBJ2-1, with no clear D. This CDR3 is 15 amino acids long. Germline values: CDR1 MGHRA, CDR2 YSYEKL. Trimming pared 0 bases from V and 4 bases from J, leaving 10 bases between.

This clonotype has a handful of counts. The genes are TRBV11-2 and TRBJ2-1; D is possibly TRBD2 (6 bases). Germline V gives CDR1 SGHAT, CDR2 FQNNGV. The CDR3 has 15 amino acids. The V end was cut by 0 bases, the J end by 9 bases, with 15 bases between. The CDR3 region has the DNA TGTGCCAGCAGCTTAGAATTTGGCCAGGAGGGTGAGCAGTTCTTC. Residues: CASSLEFGQEGEQFF.

The chain joins TRBV5-1 to TRBJ1-2; D remains ambiguous. Germline V CDR1 and CDR2: SGHRS, YFSETQ. The CDR3 consists of 12 residues. Trimming left V 5 bases short and J 6 bases short, with 11 bases between. The CDR3 nucleotides are TGCGCCAGCAGGGACGATGGCGATGGCTACACCTTC. Translating gives CASRDDGDGYTF.

This clonotype was detected ten times or more. The genes are TRBV12-3 or TRBV12-4 and TRBJ2-1, with a tentative D call TRBD2 (5 bases). The CDR3 extends over 17 amino acids. Trimming removed 4 bases at V and 0 bases at J, with 16 bases between. For the CDR3, the DNA is TGTGCCAGCAGTTCACCACAGCGGAGGAGCTCCTACAATGAGCAGTTCTTC. Translated, it gives CASSSPQRRSSYNEQFF.

This clonotype was picked up many times. The chain is built from TRBV5-1 and TRBJ2-7, with unresolved D. Germline CDR1 and CDR2: SGHRS and YFSETQ. Trimming cost V 0 bases and J 6 bases, with 16 bases left between them. The CDR3 totals 15 residues. As DNA, the CDR3 is TGCGCCAGCAGCTTGGAGTGGGGTAGTTACGGCGAGCAGTACTTC. It yields the protein CASSLEWGSYGEQYF.

The chain combines TRBV12-5 with TRBJ2-1; 9 bases agree with TRBD2. V lost 7 bases, J lost 8 bases, and 6 bases stayed unmatched. The CDR3 runs 13 residues. Germline V gives CDR1 LGHNT, CDR2 FRNRAP. CDR3 DNA sequence: TGTGCTAGTGCCCCGGGACTAGCCCATGAGCAGTTCTTC. The encoded protein is CASAPGLAHEQFF.

This clonotype occurred a few times. CDR3 nucleotides: TGTGCCACCAGTGATGGACAGGGGGGGGTCACTGAAGCTTTCTTT. It specifies CATSDGQGGVTEAFF. The chain recombines TRBV24-1 with TRBJ1-1; 10 positions match TRBD1. Trimming cost V 3 bases and J 4 bases; bases outside gene matches: 4. Per germline, CDR1 KGHDR and CDR2 SFDVKD. This CDR3 comprises 15 residues.